Presented here are 31 T cell receptor beta chains from one specimen sequenced in a study of shared clonotypes between healthy human individuals. Sequenced by immunoSEQ multiplex PCR; TCRdb stores in-frame clones only, minus some. The profile shows about a million clones, about 77% of them singletons. Sequences were obtained from memory CD4+ T cells sorted from blood. The subset here: CD45RA-negative fraction. The receptors shown here come from a man in his late teens or twenties in good health.

This clone was counted only a few times. V gene TRBV7-2 combines with J gene TRBJ1-2; the match to TRBD1 covers 8 bases. The CDR3 consists of 15 residues. CDR1 and CDR2 (germline): SGHTA, FQGNSA. V was clipped by 5 bases and J by 4 bases; unmatched bases: 9. As DNA, the CDR3 is TGTGCCAGCAGCAGAGGACAGGGTGTTCGCTATGGCTACACCTTC. Its protein product is CASSRGQGVRYGYTF.

This clone was counted only a few times. V gene TRBV5-4 combines with J gene TRBJ1-6; 9 bases are shared with TRBD1. Trimming removed 4 bases from V and 6 bases from J; junction bases left unmatched: 8. CDR3 length equals 16 residues. Germline-derived CDR1 and CDR2 are SGHNT and YYREEE (reference sequence). CDR3 in DNA: TGTGCCAGCAGCCCCGGACAGGGGAGAGGTAATTCACCCCTCCACTTT. The encoded protein is CASSPGQGRGNSPLHF.

This clone showed up just once. The chain couples TRBV28 to TRBJ1-5, with D uncertain. With 4 bases removed from V and 7 bases from J, the gap between germline ends came to 14 bases. This CDR3 spans 14 amino acids. Germline-derived CDR1 and CDR2 are MDHEN and SYDVKM. The CDR3 DNA reads TGTGCCAGCAGTTCCCTTCAAGGTGGCCAGCCCCAGCATTTT. Translated, it gives CASSSLQGGQPQHF.

The chain employs TRBV5-1 and TRBJ1-6; no firm D call. V was trimmed by 0 bases and J by 13 bases, leaving 11 bases between them. In germline, CDR1 is SGHRS, CDR2 YFSETQ. This CDR3 is built from 13 residues. CDR3 protein: CASSLGARRPLHF. The CDR3 DNA sequence: TGCGCCAGCAGCTTGGGGGCGAGGAGGCCCCTCCACTTT.

The chain recombines TRBV6-6 with TRBJ2-7, with a tentative D call TRBD1 (7 bases). Germline V CDR1 and CDR2: MNHNY, SVGAGI (reference sequence). This CDR3 region has 15 residues. Trimming shortened V by 6 bases and J by 6 bases, and 21 bases separated the two germline ends. Here the CDR3 reads CASSRLTGTGGEQYF. CDR3 nucleotides: TGTGCCAGCAGCCGCCTGACAGGGACCGGGGGCGAGCAGTACTTC.

The chain links TRBV5-1 to TRBJ2-2, with 8 bases identical to TRBD1. This CDR3 has 15 residues. The V gene's germline CDR1 is SGHRS and CDR2 YFSETQ. Unmatched junction bases numbered 9, after V lost 4 bases and J lost 7 bases. The CDR3 sequence is CASSPGTGVIGELFF. In DNA, the CDR3 is TGCGCCAGCAGCCCAGGGACAGGAGTAATCGGGGAGCTGTTTTTT.

This clone was found once. Its ends do not fully match the called genes, so a read error is possible. The rearrangement uses TRBV28 and TRBJ2-2; 8 nucleotides align to TRBD2. CDR1 and CDR2 from the germline V gene are MDHEN and SYDVKM. The CDR3 is 14 amino acids. This chain's CDR3 is CATGRGVTTGELFF. DNA of the CDR3: TGTGCCACGGGGCGGGGGGTAACTACCGGAGAGCTGTTTTTT.

The genes are TRBV6-5 and TRBJ2-7; weak D call: TRBD2 (6 bases). This CDR3 contains 13 residues. The germline CDR1 and CDR2 sequences are MNHEY and SVGAGI. With 7 bases removed from V and 4 bases from J, the gap between germline ends came to 14 bases. CDR3 bases: TGTGCCAGCATGTCGGGGGACCAGTACGAGCAGTACTTC. Amino acid sequence: CASMSGDQYEQYF.

To note about this clone: Other DNA sequences of this sample code for an identical CDR3. The chain links TRBV7-9 to TRBJ2-5, with D unclear. V shed 3 bases and J shed 5 bases, with 1 base lying between them. Germline CDR1 reads SEHNR; CDR2 reads FQNEAQ (reference sequence). The CDR3 covers 10 residues. The CDR3 DNA reads as TGTGCCAGCAGCTTGGAGACCCAGTACTTC. This gives the protein CASSLETQYF.

The rearrangement links TRBV5-1 to TRBJ2-1; D is perhaps TRBD1 (5 bases). Per the germline V gene, CDR1 is SGHRS and CDR2 is YFSETQ. The CDR3 loop spans 16 amino acids. V gave up 2 bases and J gave up 0 bases, with 12 bases separating them. CDR3 DNA sequence: TGCGCCAGCAGCTTCAGTGGGGCTAGCTCCTACAATGAGCAGTTCTTC. Translation: CASSFSGASSYNEQFF.

The chain links TRBV7-2 to TRBJ2-5; 11 bases map to TRBD2. With 4 bases clipped from V and 5 bases from J, the junction kept 6 bases outside the gene matches. Per germline, CDR1 SGHTA and CDR2 FQGNSA. CDR3 length: 15 amino acids. Here the CDR3 reads CASSYSGRAQETQYF. Here the CDR3 DNA reads TGTGCCAGCAGCTATAGCGGGAGGGCTCAGGAGACCCAGTACTTC.

This chain connects TRBV27 to TRBJ2-3; D possibly corresponds to TRBD1 (6 bases). The CDR3 is 14 residues long. V was pared by 7 bases and J by 0 bases, with 11 bases between. Germline V lookup: CDR1 MNHEY, CDR2 SMNVEV (reference sequence). The CDR3 sequence: CASTWTASTDTQYF. The CDR3 bases are TGTGCCAGCACCTGGACAGCCAGCACAGATACGCAGTATTTT.

This clone was observed once. The chain couples TRBV5-4 to TRBJ2-3; a weak D match, TRBD1 (6 bases). Germline values: CDR1 SGHNT, CDR2 YYREEE (reference sequence). CDR3 length equals 16 residues. V lost 3 bases and J lost 0, with 14 bases in between. The CDR3 DNA reads TGTGCCAGCAGCTCCCAGGACAGTCATAGCACAGATACGCAGTATTTT. The encoded protein is CASSSQDSHSTDTQYF. Full variable domain (remainder filled in from reference TRBV5-4 and TRBJ2-3): ETGVTQSPTHLIKTRGQQVTLRCSSQSGHNTVSWYQQALGQGPQFIFQYYREEENGRGNFPPRFSGLQFPNYSSELNVNALELDDSALYLCASSSQDSHSTDTQYFGPGTRLTVL.

The chain carries TRBV7-8 and TRBJ1-1; 7 nucleotides align to TRBD1. The CDR3 runs to 15 residues. CDR1 is SGHVS, CDR2 FQNEAQ, per germline. Trimming took 5 bases from V and 4 from J; bases not matched to a gene: 10. CDR3 loop: CASSVQEGASTEAFF. CDR3 in DNA: TGTGCCAGCAGCGTCCAGGAGGGGGCCAGCACTGAAGCTTTCTTT. Full variable domain (outside the CDR3, taken from reference TRBV7-8 and TRBJ1-1): GAGVSQSPRYKVAKRGQDVALRCDPISGHVSLFWYQQALGQGPEFLTYFQNEAQLDKSGLPSDRFFAERPEGSVSTLKIQRTQQEDSAVYLCASSVQEGASTEAFFGQGTRLTVV.

This clone was found once. The identical CDR3 is also encoded by other nucleotide sequences in the sample. V is TRBV4-3 and J is TRBJ1-4, with 11 nucleotides matching TRBD1. Looked up from germline, CDR1 is LGHNA and CDR2 is YSLEER. The CDR3 runs to 16 residues. V shed 1 base and J 8 bases; nucleotides not matched to a gene: 6. DNA for the CDR3: TGCGCCAGCAGCCAAGGGACAGGGGGCGAAGGGGAAAAACTGTTTTTT. Its protein product is CASSQGTGGEGEKLFF.

The chain carries TRBV10-2 and TRBJ2-7; perhaps TRBD1 as D (5 bases). Germline CDR1 reads WSHSY; CDR2 reads SAAADI. This CDR3 is 14 amino acids long. The ends were cut back, 6 bases at V and 5 bases at J, with 17 bases in the middle. In DNA form, the CDR3 reads TGCGCCAGCAGACCTTCCGCAGGGTACAACGAGCAGTACTTC. This translates into CASRPSAGYNEQYF.

The chain joins TRBV10-3 to TRBJ2-1; D perhaps matches TRBD1 (6 bases). This CDR3 spans 16 amino acids. Germline CDR1 is ENHRY and CDR2 is SYGVKD. V was shortened by 2 bases and J by 0 bases, with 11 bases between the two germline ends. Here the CDR3 reads CAISELGASSYNEQFF. In nucleotides, the CDR3 is TGTGCCATCAGTGAGCTGGGGGCGAGCTCCTACAATGAGCAGTTCTTC.

The chain couples TRBV14 to TRBJ1-4; tentatively, D is TRBD1 (6 bases). In germline, CDR1 is SGHDN, CDR2 FVKESK. The V gene lost 1 base and the J gene lost 8 bases, with 17 bases spanning the gap. The CDR3 is made up of 16 amino acids. CDR3 DNA: TGTGCCAGCAGCCAAGCGGGCGGGGGCGTCAGGGAAAAACTGTTTTTT. Translated: CASSQAGGGVREKLFF.

The chain uses TRBV2 and TRBJ2-1, with 11 nucleotides matching TRBD2. V lost 5 bases to trimming and J lost 7 bases; unmatched junction nucleotides: 7. CDR1 and CDR2 (germline): SNHLY, FYNNEI. This CDR3 comprises 15 residues. In nucleotides, the CDR3 is TGTGCCAGCAGTCCTACTAGCGGGGGACGGAATGAGCAGTTCTTC. This codes for CASSPTSGGRNEQFF.

This chain links TRBV19 with TRBJ2-2; D is unresolved. The V and J ends lost 1 base and 1 base respectively, with 7 bases between them. Germline assignment: CDR1 LNHDA and CDR2 SQIVND (reference sequence). This CDR3 spans 15 amino acids. This CDR3 reads CASSIGPLNTGELFF. The CDR3 region has the DNA TGTGCCAGTAGTATAGGCCCACTGAACACCGGGGAGCTGTTTTTT.

The table lists this clone with a few counts. This sequence joins TRBV6-6 and TRBJ1-5; D remains unclear. V shed 6 bases and J shed 5 bases, with 8 bases lying between them. The CDR3 has 12 amino acids. The V gene's germline CDR1 is MNHNY and CDR2 SVGAGI (reference sequence). The CDR3 sequence is CASRASDQPQHF. CDR3 in DNA: TGTGCCAGCAGGGCTTCCGATCAGCCCCAGCATTTT.

This chain connects TRBV5-1 to TRBJ2-3, with 7 bases that match TRBD1. The CDR3 consists of 14 residues. Germline V gene sequence: CDR1 SGHRS, CDR2 YFSETQ. With V trimmed by 4 bases and J by 2 bases, 4 bases remained unmatched. The CDR3 nucleotides read TGCGCCAGCAGCGGGGGACAGCCCACAGATACGCAGTATTTT. Its protein product is CASSGGQPTDTQYF.

The V gene is TRBV30, the J gene TRBJ2-3, with D possibly matching TRBD1 (6 bases). Trimming removed 8 bases at V and 3 bases at J, with 21 bases between. Germline V gives CDR1 GTSNPN, CDR2 SVGIG (reference sequence). This CDR3 comprises 15 residues. DNA for the CDR3: TGTGCCGCAAAAACCCCAGGGGTTGGTACAGATACGCAGTATTTT. Amino acids: CAAKTPGVGTDTQYF.

The rearrangement links TRBV12-5 to TRBJ2-4; either TRBD1 or TRBD2 may fit D (5 bases each). Trimming cost V 5 bases and J 1 base, with 12 bases left between them. The CDR3 is 15 amino acids. The germline gives CDR1 LGHNT, CDR2 FRNRAP. The CDR3 DNA follows: TGTGCTAGTGGTCTGGGGGATTTTGCCAAAAACATTCAGTACTTC. Translating gives CASGLGDFAKNIQYF.

The rearrangement joins TRBV7-5 to TRBJ1-3; TRBD1 is taken as the D call from the table, unchecked against the DNA. TRBV7-5 is marked as a pseudogene. The CDR3 consists of 12 residues. For the CDR3, the DNA is TGTGCCGGCGCAGGGGCTGGAAACACCATATATTTT. It translates to CAGAGAGNTIYF.

The chain couples TRBV21-1 to TRBJ2-1. TRBV21-1 is noted as a pseudogene. This CDR3 has 16 amino acids. The CDR3 loop is CASSKIDRAPYNEQFF. DNA for the CDR3: TGTGCCAGCAGCAAAATCGATAGGGCTCCCTACAATGAGCAGTTCTTC.

This chain's CDR3 is CASSLDEVQETQYF. The CDR3 DNA follows: TGTGCCAGCAGCTTAGACGAAGTGCAAGAGACCCAGTACTTC. This sequence joins TRBV7-8 and TRBJ2-5; no reliable D call. Looked up from germline, CDR1 is SGHVS and CDR2 is FQNEAQ. V gave up 1 base and J gave up 2 bases, with 8 bases separating them. The CDR3 has 14 amino acids. Complete variable domain (other parts from reference TRBV7-8 and TRBJ2-5): GAGVSQSPRYKVAKRGQDVALRCDPISGHVSLFWYQQALGQGPEFLTYFQNEAQLDKSGLPSDRFFAERPEGSVSTLKIQRTQQEDSAVYLCASSLDEVQETQYFGPGTRLLVL.

The gene calls are TRBV14 and TRBJ2-3; 13 bases line up with TRBD2. The V segment lost 4 bases and the J segment 14 bases; nucleotides outside the gene matches: 9. The CDR3 length is 14 residues. Germline V gives CDR1 SGHDN, CDR2 FVKESK. CDR3 sequence: CASSRKLAGGHLYF. CDR3 nucleotides: TGTGCCAGCAGCCGAAAACTAGCGGGGGGGCATTTGTATTTT.

The sample holds many counts of this clone. The chain has TRBV6-1 and TRBJ2-3; D ambiguous. V lost 5 bases, J lost 6 bases, and 9 bases lay in between. The CDR3 has 12 residues. The germline V gene has CDR1 MNHNS and CDR2 SASEGT. The DNA for the CDR3 is TGTGCCAGCAGTATGGGGTGGGATACGCAGTATTTT. It codes for CASSMGWDTQYF.

The chain recombines TRBV5-1 with TRBJ2-2, with unresolved D. Germline V gives CDR1 SGHRS, CDR2 YFSETQ. This CDR3 has 15 residues. Trimming cost V 4 bases and J 1 base, with 11 bases left between them. For the CDR3, the DNA is TGCGCCAGCAGCGCTAACACGGGGAACACCGGGGAGCTGTTTTTT. This codes for CASSANTGNTGELFF.

V and J are TRBV28 and TRBJ2-7; the match to TRBD1 covers 9 bases. This CDR3 contains 15 residues. Germline V lookup: CDR1 MDHEN, CDR2 SYDVKM. Trimming removed 3 bases from V and 3 bases from J; junction bases left unmatched: 6. The CDR3 bases are TGTGCCAGCAGTTTCTCTGGGACAGGGAACTACGAGCAGTACTTC. Translated: CASSFSGTGNYEQYF.